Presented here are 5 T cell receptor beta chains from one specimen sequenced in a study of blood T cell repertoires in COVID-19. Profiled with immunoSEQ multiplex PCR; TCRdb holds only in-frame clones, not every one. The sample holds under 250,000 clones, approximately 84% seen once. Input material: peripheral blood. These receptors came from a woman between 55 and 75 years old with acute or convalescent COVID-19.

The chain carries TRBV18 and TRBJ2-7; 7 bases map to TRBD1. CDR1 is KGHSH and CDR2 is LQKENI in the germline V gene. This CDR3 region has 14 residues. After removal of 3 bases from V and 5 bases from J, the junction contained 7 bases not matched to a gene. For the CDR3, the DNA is TGTGCCAGCTCACCGGGATACAGGGGAAACGAGCAGTACTTC. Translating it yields CASSPGYRGNEQYF. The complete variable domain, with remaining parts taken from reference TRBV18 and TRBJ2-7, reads NAGVMQNPRHLVRRRGQEARLRCSPMKGHSHVYWYRQLPEEGLKFMVYLQKENIIDESGMPKERFSAEFPKEGPSILRIQQVVRGDSAAYFCASSPGYRGNEQYFGPGTRLTVT.

CDR3 residues: CSVDPRIGEAFF. CDR3 DNA: TGCAGCGTTGACCCTCGCATCGGTGAAGCTTTCTTT. The V and J genes are TRBV29-1 and TRBJ1-1; D not resolved. Germline-derived CDR1 and CDR2 are SQVTM and ANQGSEA. The CDR3 is 12 amino acids. Between the trimmed V and J ends, which lost 3 bases and 7 bases, there was a span of 12 bases.

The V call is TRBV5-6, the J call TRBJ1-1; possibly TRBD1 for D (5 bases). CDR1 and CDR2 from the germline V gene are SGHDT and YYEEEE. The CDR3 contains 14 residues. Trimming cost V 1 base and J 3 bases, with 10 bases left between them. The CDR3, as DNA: TGTGCCAGCAGCTTGTTGGGGCCTCACACTGAAGCTTTCTTT. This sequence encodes CASSLLGPHTEAFF.

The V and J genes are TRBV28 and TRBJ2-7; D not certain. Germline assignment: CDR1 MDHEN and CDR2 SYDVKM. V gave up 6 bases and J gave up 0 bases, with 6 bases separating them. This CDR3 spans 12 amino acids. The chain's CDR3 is CASRMSSYEQYF. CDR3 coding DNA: TGTGCCAGCAGAATGAGCTCCTACGAGCAGTACTTC.

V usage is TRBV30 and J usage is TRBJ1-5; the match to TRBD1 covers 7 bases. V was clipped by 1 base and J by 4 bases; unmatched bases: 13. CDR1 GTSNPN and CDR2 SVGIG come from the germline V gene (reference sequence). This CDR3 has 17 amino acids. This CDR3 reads CAWSAPTWTGGNQPQHF. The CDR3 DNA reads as TGTGCCTGGAGTGCCCCGACGTGGACAGGAGGGAATCAGCCCCAGCATTTT.